These T cell receptor beta chains were read from a single sample in a study of cytomegalovirus exposure and HLA in healthy donors. TCRdb keeps only in-frame clones here, not all; method: immunoSEQ multiplex PCR. The data show 150,000 or so clones, with around 77% seen just once and roughly 6.3% held by the top ten. The sequenced sample consisted of PBMCs. These receptors were obtained from a woman aged 40 to 50 in good health and CMV-seropositive. CDR3s include the opening cysteine and the closing phenylalanine or tryptophan. The order of the fields is clone size, J gene, V gene, D gene, CDR3 DNA, CDR3 protein. D genes are given only for firm matches. Where a row states a size, it is once, few, many or the class of an expanded clone; other rows omit it.

NA	TRBJ1-4	TRBV5-1	NA	TGCGCCAGCAGCTTGATAGGAGGGGAAGAAAAACTGTTTTTT	CASSLIGGEEKLFF
NA	TRBJ2-3	TRBV5-1	NA	TGCGCCAGCAGCCCCGGGGTTTCAGATACGCAGTATTTT	CASSPGVSDTQYF
NA	TRBJ1-2	TRBV28	TRBD1	TGTGCCAGCAGTTCTCAACCCGAATGGACAGGGATTAACTATGGCTACACCTTC	CASSSQPEWTGINYGYTF
NA	TRBJ1-1	TRBV11-2	NA	TGTGCCAGCAGCGCGGACAGAGTGAACACTGAAGCTTTCTTT	CASSADRVNTEAFF
NA	TRBJ2-7	TRBV9	NA	TGTGCCAGCAGCGTCGGGCAGGGTCTATTCCACGAGCAGTACTTC	CASSVGQGLFHEQYF
NA	TRBJ1-6	TRBV6-5	TRBD1	TGTGCCAGCAGTTACTCGACGCAGGGGGCACGACCCCTCCACTTT	CASSYSTQGARPLHF
NA	TRBJ2-5	TRBV6-1	NA	TGTGCCAGCAGTGAAGTTTGGTCAGGGGCTTTCTTCCAAGAGACCCAGTACTTC	CASSEVWSGAFFQETQYF
NA	TRBJ1-2	TRBV18	NA	TGTGCCAGCTCACCAGGGACACAGACATCTAACTATGGCTACACCTTC	CASSPGTQTSNYGYTF
NA	TRBJ2-2	TRBV11-2	TRBD2	TGTGCCAGCAGCTTATTTGCGGGGGGCACCGGGGAGCTGTTTTTT	CASSLFAGGTGELFF
NA	TRBJ2-1	TRBV10-3	TRBD2	TGTGCCACCCGAACTAGCGGGGGGCCGAGCTCCTACAATGAGCAGTTCTTC	CATRTSGGPSSYNEQFF
once	TRBJ2-1	TRBV27	NA	TGTGCCAGCAGCGGACAGCACTACAATGAGCAGTTCTTC	CASSGQHYNEQFF
NA	TRBJ2-5	TRBV7-9	NA	TGTGCCAGCAGCCTCCTAGAAACCCAGTACTTC	CASSLLETQYF
NA	TRBJ1-6	TRBV18	NA	TGTGCCAGCTCACAACTCGGGGATGATTCACCCCTCCACTTT	CASSQLGDDSPLHF
NA	TRBJ1-5	TRBV28	TRBD1	TGTGCCAGCAGTTCCTCGCAGACAGGGGGCCTAAGCGGCAATCAGCCCCAGCATTTT	CASSSSQTGGLSGNQPQHF
NA	TRBJ2-3	TRBV7-9	NA	TGTGCCAGCAGCTTGGCGGGGTTAGATACGCAGTATTTT	CASSLAGLDTQYF
NA	TRBJ2-1	TRBV7-9	TRBD2	TGTGCCAGCAGCGCCCGCGGGGGGGCAGAATACAATGAGCAGTTCTTC	CASSARGGAEYNEQFF
NA	TRBJ2-7	TRBV25-1	TRBD1	TGTGCCAGCAGCTTGACAGGGGAATCCTACGAGCAGTACTTC	CASSLTGESYEQYF
NA	TRBJ2-4	TRBV2	TRBD2	TGTGCCAGCAGTGATCCCAGCGGGGGGGCCAAAAACATTCAGTACTTC	CASSDPSGGAKNIQYF
NA	TRBJ2-3	TRBV5-1	TRBD2	TGCGCCAGCAGCTTGGGTCTAGCGGGGGCCCAGACAGATACGCAGTATTTT	CASSLGLAGAQTDTQYF
NA	TRBJ2-1	TRBV5-1	NA	TGCGCCATCCAAGGGGTTCGGGGGGCCTCCTACAATGAGCAGTTCTTC	CAIQGVRGASYNEQFF
NA	TRBJ1-2	TRBV6-1	NA	TGTGCCAGCACCGAGGGGGTGGGCGGCTACACCTTC	CASTEGVGGYTF
NA	TRBJ2-1	TRBV4-1	TRBD2	TGCGCCAGCAGCCCTGGGCGGGGGGCACACAATGAGCAGTTCTTC	CASSPGRGAHNEQFF
NA	TRBJ2-3	TRBV2	NA	TGTGCCAGCAGCCTCCCAGATACGCAGTATTTT	CASSLPDTQYF
NA	TRBJ1-3	TRBV5-1	TRBD1	TGCGCCAGCAGCTTGACACCGGGACAGGGAGATTACACCATATATTTT	CASSLTPGQGDYTIYF
NA	TRBJ2-7	TRBV19	NA	TGTGCCAGTAGTATTTATGGACAGTCCTACGAGCAGTACTTC	CASSIYGQSYEQYF
NA	TRBJ1-1	TRBV29-1	TRBD1	TGCAGCGTTGAAGTACAGGGGACGTTGAACACTGAAGCTTTCTTT	CSVEVQGTLNTEAFF
NA	TRBJ2-5	TRBV9	TRBD2	TGTGCCAGCAGCGTAGAGGCGGGGGGTCGGGAGACCCAGTACTTC	CASSVEAGGRETQYF
NA	TRBJ2-1	TRBV14	NA	TGTGCCAGCAGCCCGAACGCGGGGGCCACCGGGGAGCAGTTCTTC	CASSPNAGATGEQFF
once	TRBJ1-6	TRBV5-6	NA	TGTGCCAGCAGCTTGGCCCAGGGGCATTCACCCCTCCACTTT	CASSLAQGHSPLHF